One sample yielded the 7 T cell receptor beta chains listed below, sequenced in a study of siplizumab effects on memory and regulatory T cells. Some clones are missing from TCRdb's copy, which holds only in-frame ones; the method was immunoSEQ multiplex PCR. The repertoire includes more than 85,000 clones, about 90% of them detected once, and roughly 2.8% sits in the top ten. Sample: CD4+ T cells sorted from blood. These receptors were taken from a human donor in good health. Some clones in this sample may be carry-over from other donors' samples.

The rearrangement uses TRBV6-1 and TRBJ2-5, with TRBD1 matching 10 bases. The DNA end favors TRBJ2-7, so the J call may be wrong. CDR1 is MNHNS, CDR2 SASEGT, per germline. This CDR3 contains 14 residues. The CDR3 protein is CASTWTGGPYEQYF. The CDR3 DNA sequence: TGTGCCAGCACCTGGACAGGGGGGCCCTACGAGCAGTACTTC.

The chain carries TRBV6-6 and TRBJ1-3; TRBD1 matches at 7 bases. With V trimmed by 6 bases and J by 3 bases, 8 bases remained unmatched. The CDR3 covers 15 residues. Germline V CDR1 and CDR2: MNHNY, SVGAGI (reference sequence). CDR3 sequence reads: CASSRGGSFGNTIYF. CDR3 in DNA: TGTGCCAGCAGCAGGGGGGGTTCCTTTGGAAACACCATATATTTT.

This chain uses TRBV19 with TRBJ2-3; 8 bases line up with TRBD1. This CDR3 is built from 15 residues. V was pared by 3 bases and J by 4 bases, with 6 bases of the junction left unmatched. The germline CDR1 and CDR2 sequences are LNHDA and SQIVND (reference sequence). CDR3 protein: CASSIKGQVSDTQYF. The CDR3, as DNA: TGTGCCAGTAGTATTAAGGGACAGGTTTCAGATACGCAGTATTTT. The entire variable domain, with the rest obtained from reference TRBV19 and TRBJ2-3, is as follows: DGGITQSPKYLFRKEGQNVTLSCEQNLNHDAMYWYRQDPGQGLRLIYYSQIVNDFQKGDIAEGYSVSREKKESFPLTVTSAQKNPTAFYLCASSIKGQVSDTQYFGPGTRLTVL.

The chain's CDR3 is CASSVTGGSSTDTQYF. The CDR3 nucleotides are TGTGCCAGCAGCGTAACAGGGGGATCGAGCACAGATACGCAGTATTTT. V gene TRBV9 combines with J gene TRBJ2-3; 8 bases fit TRBD1. Trimming removed 1 base from V and 0 bases from J; junction bases left unmatched: 4. Germline values: CDR1 SGDLS, CDR2 YYNGEE. The CDR3 is made up of 16 amino acids.

The gene calls are TRBV7-2 and TRBJ2-5; no clear D gene. The CDR3 has 14 residues. Germline CDR1 reads SGHTA; CDR2 reads FQGNSA. V lost 2 bases and J lost 4, with 11 bases in between. CDR3 amino acids: CASSLRATSETQYF. The DNA of the CDR3 is TGTGCCAGCAGCTTAAGGGCTACCTCAGAGACCCAGTACTTC.

The chain has TRBV7-9 and TRBJ1-1; 8 nucleotides align to TRBD1. The CDR3 totals 13 residues. Germline V CDR1 and CDR2: SEHNR, FQNEAQ (reference sequence). V was clipped by 1 base and J by 7 bases; unmatched bases: 2. The CDR3 nucleotides read TGTGCCAGCAGCTTAGGGACAGGGATTGAAGCTTTCTTT. Encoded protein: CASSLGTGIEAFF.

The chain recombines TRBV5-1 with TRBJ2-1; 9 bases line up with TRBD1. Germline CDR1 is SGHRS and CDR2 is YFSETQ. With V trimmed by 3 bases and J by 5 bases, 3 bases remained unmatched. The CDR3 contains 14 residues. Here the CDR3 reads CASSSRQGDNEQFF. The CDR3 coding sequence is TGCGCCAGCAGCTCCCGACAGGGGGACAATGAGCAGTTCTTC.